The 16 T cell receptor beta chains listed next were all sequenced from one sample in a study of CD8 T cells in ankylosing spondylitis. Using its own MiXCR run on the 5' RACE reads, TCRdb lists one record per CDR3 protein. The sample shows 250,000 to 350,000 distinct CDR3 sequences, about 20% of them seen only once. Sequences were obtained from blood, either unsorted or a sorted T cell fraction (not recorded which). These receptors were collected from a male donor with ankylosing spondylitis or in good health (not recorded which).

The rearrangement links TRBV7-8 to TRBJ1-1, with 7 positions matching TRBD1. Losses at the gene ends were 5 bases for V and 4 bases for J; bases not matched to a gene: 10. The germline CDR1 and CDR2 sequences are SGHVS and FQNEAQ. The CDR3 sequence is 15 residues long. DNA for the CDR3: TGTGCCAGCAGCCGGGGGGGTTCAGGGGGCACTGAAGCTTTCTTT. Residues: CASSRGGSGGTEAFF.

This clonotype was detected only a few times. V and J are TRBV5-1 and TRBJ2-5, with 7 positions matching TRBD2. The germline V gene has CDR1 SGHRS and CDR2 YFSETQ. This CDR3 is 14 amino acids long. V trimming: 3 bases; J trimming: 4 bases; junction bases outside the gene matches: 6. CDR3 in amino acids: CASSYGTTGETQYF. As DNA, the CDR3 is TGCGCCAGCAGCTACGGGACTACCGGAGAGACCCAGTACTTC.

The genes are TRBV12-3 or TRBV12-4 and TRBJ1-5, with D possibly TRBD1 on 5 matching bases. The CDR3 sequence is 12 residues long. Deletions cut 6 bases from V and 6 bases from J, with 9 bases between. In DNA form, the CDR3 reads TGTGCCAGCAGCCCAGGGTCTCAGCCCCAGCATTTT. Its translation: CASSPGSQPQHF.

V usage is TRBV7-9 and J usage is TRBJ2-7; D is undetermined. V lost 6 bases to trimming and J lost 0 bases, with 6 bases between them. The CDR3 has 12 residues. Germline CDR1 and CDR2: SEHNR and FQNEAQ (reference sequence). The CDR3 bases are TGTGCCAGCAGTTTGAGCTCCTACGAGCAGTACGTC. It is translated as CASSLSSYEQYV.

The chain is built from TRBV2 and TRBJ2-2, with D unresolved. V shed 2 bases and J shed 4 bases, with 8 bases lying between them. Germline V CDR1 and CDR2: SNHLY, FYNNEI. The CDR3 extends over 14 amino acids. The CDR3, as DNA: TGTGCCAGCAGTGAATGGCAGCCCACCGGGGAGCTGTTTTTT. Protein sequence: CASSEWQPTGELFF.

This clonotype was observed at least ten times. This chain connects TRBV24-1 to TRBJ1-1; a possible D gene is TRBD1 (5 bases). The CDR3 has 11 amino acids. V dropped 10 bases and J dropped 8 bases, with 13 bases sitting between them. CDR1 is KGHDR and CDR2 is SFDVKD in the germline V gene. DNA for the CDR3: TGTGCCACTCGCCGAGGGGAGGAAGCTTTCTTT. It codes for CATRRGEEAFF.

This clonotype was seen more than once but under ten times. The chain joins TRBV20-1 to TRBJ2-2, with D possibly being TRBD2 (5 bases). The CDR3 spans 14 residues. Per germline, CDR1 DFQATT and CDR2 SNEGSKA (reference sequence). Trimming took off 1 base at V and 0 bases at J, with 6 bases between the two ends. The CDR3: CSARGGPNTGELFF. CDR3 coding DNA: TGCAGTGCTAGAGGCGGGCCGAACACCGGGGAGCTGTTTTTT.

V is TRBV7-2 and J is TRBJ2-5; D perhaps matches TRBD2 (6 bases). Germline-derived CDR1 and CDR2 are SGHTA and FQGNSA. This CDR3 contains 13 residues. Deletions cut 5 bases from V and 7 bases from J, with 14 bases between. The CDR3 DNA reads TGTGCCAGCAGCCCGGGTCTCGGGGGGACCCAGTACTTC. Its translation: CASSPGLGGTQYF.

This clonotype was counted at least ten times. This chain connects TRBV20-1 to TRBJ1-5, with D maybe TRBD1 (5 bases). Trimming cost V 3 bases and J 3 bases, with 15 bases left between them. Germline values: CDR1 DFQATT, CDR2 SNEGSKA (reference sequence). This CDR3 region has 15 residues. The CDR3 here is CSASRDGRFNQPQHF. DNA of the CDR3: TGCAGTGCTAGCCGGGACGGAAGGTTCAATCAGCCCCAGCATTTT.

Only a few counts were recorded for this clonotype. V and J are TRBV29-1 and TRBJ1-1; D remains ambiguous. The CDR3 sequence is 12 residues long. V dropped 7 bases and J dropped 1 base, with 10 bases sitting between them. Per germline, CDR1 SQVTM and CDR2 ANQGSEA. The CDR3 DNA follows: TGCAGCGGGGGTTTTAAGAACACTGAAGCTTTCTTT. Protein: CSGGFKNTEAFF.

The V call is TRBV10-3, the J call TRBJ2-2, with D possibly TRBD1 on 5 matching bases. V gave up 7 bases and J gave up 0 bases, with 9 bases separating them. Germline CDR1 reads ENHRY; CDR2 reads SYGVKD. This CDR3 spans 14 amino acids. The CDR3 coding sequence is TGTGCCATCAAGGGGTGGGCGAACACCGGGGAGCTGTTTTTT. The encoded protein is CAIKGWANTGELFF.

This clonotype has just a few counts. V usage is TRBV11-2 and J usage is TRBJ2-3; the D gene is possibly TRBD1 (5 bases). This CDR3 region has 15 residues. Germline V lookup: CDR1 SGHAT, CDR2 FQNNGV. V lost 1 base, J lost 0 bases, and 8 bases lay in between. Here the CDR3 DNA reads TGTGCCAGCAGCTTAGGGGCAGGGAGCACAGATACGCAGTATTTT. Translation: CASSLGAGSTDTQYF.

This clonotype was detected a few times. The V call is TRBV20-1, the J call TRBJ2-1; no definite D call. Germline V gives CDR1 DFQATT, CDR2 SNEGSKA (reference sequence). CDR3 length: 11 residues. V dropped 5 bases and J dropped 8 bases, with 10 bases sitting between them. The CDR3 DNA reads TGCAGTGCTTCGATTTCAGATGAGCAGTTCTTC. This translates into CSASISDEQFF.

The DNA for the CDR3 is TGCGCCAGCAGCTTGGAGGCTAGCTCCTACAATGAGCAGTTCTTC. Protein sequence: CASSLEASSYNEQFF. The J gene is TRBJ2-1, the V gene TRBV5-1; D uncertain. From germline, CDR1 is SGHRS and CDR2 YFSETQ. V was cut by 0 bases and J by 0 bases, with 7 bases left in between. The CDR3 is made up of 15 amino acids. Combining the CDR3 with reference TRBV5-1 and TRBJ2-1 gives the whole variable domain KAGVTQTPRYLIKTRGQQVTLSCSPISGHRSVSWYQQTPGQGLQFLFEYFSETQRNKGNFPGRFSGRQFSNSRSEMNVSTLELGDSALYLCASSLEASSYNEQFFGPGTRLTVL.

This clonotype was recorded at least ten times. J is TRBJ1-1 and V is TRBV29-1, with D possibly TRBD1 on 5 matching bases. Germline V gene sequence: CDR1 SQVTM, CDR2 ANQGSEA. This CDR3 is built from 15 residues. V lost 6 bases to trimming and J lost 2 bases, with 19 bases between them. The CDR3 bases are TGCAGCGTCTCCCCCCCGACAGCCCGAAACACTGAAGCTTTCTTT. This encodes CSVSPPTARNTEAFF.

This clonotype was counted a few times. The chain links TRBV6-5 to TRBJ2-1; D may correspond to TRBD1 or TRBD2 (5 bases each). V was clipped by 2 bases and J by 6 bases, with 11 bases between them. The CDR3 has 14 residues. Germline V gene data show CDR1 as MNHEY and CDR2 as SVGAGI. The CDR3 is CASSYTGPFNEQFF. For the CDR3, the DNA is TGTGCCAGCAGTTACACGGGACCATTCAATGAGCAGTTCTTC.